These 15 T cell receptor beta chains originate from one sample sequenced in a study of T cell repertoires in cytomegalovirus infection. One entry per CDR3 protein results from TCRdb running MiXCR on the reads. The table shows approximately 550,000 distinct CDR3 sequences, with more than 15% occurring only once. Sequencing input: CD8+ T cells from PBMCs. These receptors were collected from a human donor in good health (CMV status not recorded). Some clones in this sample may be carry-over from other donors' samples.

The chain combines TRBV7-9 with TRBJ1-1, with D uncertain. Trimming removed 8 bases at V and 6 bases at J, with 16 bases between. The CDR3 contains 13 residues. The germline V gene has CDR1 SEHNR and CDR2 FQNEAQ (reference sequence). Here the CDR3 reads CASPPDGRSEAFF. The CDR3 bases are TGTGCCAGCCCTCCGGACGGGAGGTCTGAAGCTTTCTTT.

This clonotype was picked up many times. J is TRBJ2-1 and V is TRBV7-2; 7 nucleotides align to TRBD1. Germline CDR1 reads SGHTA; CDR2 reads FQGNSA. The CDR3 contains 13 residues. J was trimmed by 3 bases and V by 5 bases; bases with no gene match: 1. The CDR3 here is CASSRDSYNEQFF. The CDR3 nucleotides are TGTGCCAGCAGCCGGGACAGCTACAATGAGCAGTTCTTC.

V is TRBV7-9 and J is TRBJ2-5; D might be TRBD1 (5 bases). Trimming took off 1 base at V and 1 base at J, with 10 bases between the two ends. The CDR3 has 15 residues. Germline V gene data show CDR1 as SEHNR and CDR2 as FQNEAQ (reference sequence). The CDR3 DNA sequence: TGTGCCAGCAGCTTAGTACAGGTACTCCAAGAGACCCAGTACTTC. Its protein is CASSLVQVLQETQYF. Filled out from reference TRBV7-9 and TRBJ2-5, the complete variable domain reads DTGVSQNPRHKITKRGQNVTFRCDPISEHNRLYWYRQTLGQGPEFLTYFQNEAQLEKSRLLSDRFSAERPKGSFSTLEIQRTEQGDSAMYLCASSLVQVLQETQYFGPGTRLLVL.

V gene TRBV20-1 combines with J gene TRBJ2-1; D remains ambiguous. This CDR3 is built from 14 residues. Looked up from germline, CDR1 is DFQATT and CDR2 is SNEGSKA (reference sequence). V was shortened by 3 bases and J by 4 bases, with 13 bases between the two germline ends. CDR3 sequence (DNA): TGCAGTGCTAGTGGGCTAGTGGGATACAATGAGCAGTTCTTC. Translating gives CSASGLVGYNEQFF.

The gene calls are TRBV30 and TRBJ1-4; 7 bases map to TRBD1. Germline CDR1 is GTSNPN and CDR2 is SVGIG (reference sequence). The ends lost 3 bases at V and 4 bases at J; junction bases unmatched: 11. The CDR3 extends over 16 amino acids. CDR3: CAWSEGAGALNEKLFF. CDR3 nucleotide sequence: TGTGCCTGGAGCGAGGGGGCAGGGGCTCTTAATGAAAAACTGTTTTTT.

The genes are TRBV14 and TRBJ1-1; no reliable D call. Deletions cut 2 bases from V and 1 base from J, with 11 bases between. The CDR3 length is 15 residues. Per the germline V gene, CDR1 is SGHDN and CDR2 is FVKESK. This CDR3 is CASSQFPGSNTEAFF. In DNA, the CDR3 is TGTGCCAGCAGCCAATTCCCGGGATCGAACACTGAAGCTTTCTTT.

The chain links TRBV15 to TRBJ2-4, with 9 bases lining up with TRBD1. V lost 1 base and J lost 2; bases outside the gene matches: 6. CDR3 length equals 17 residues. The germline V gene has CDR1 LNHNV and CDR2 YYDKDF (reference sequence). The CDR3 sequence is CATSRVPGQGSKNIQYF. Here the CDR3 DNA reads TGTGCCACCAGCAGAGTCCCGGGACAGGGATCCAAAAACATTCAGTACTTC.

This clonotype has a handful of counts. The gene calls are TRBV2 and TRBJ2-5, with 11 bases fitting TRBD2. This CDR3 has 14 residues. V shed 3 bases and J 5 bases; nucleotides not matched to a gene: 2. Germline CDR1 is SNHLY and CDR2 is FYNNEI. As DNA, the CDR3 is TGTGCCAGCAGTGATAGCGGGGGGGGGGAGACCCAGTACTTC. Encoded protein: CASSDSGGGETQYF. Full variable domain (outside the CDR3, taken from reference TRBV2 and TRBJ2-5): EPEVTQTPSHQVTQMGQEVILRCVPISNHLYFYWYRQILGQKVEFLVSFYNNEISEKSEIFDDQFSVERPDGSNFTLKIRSTKLEDSAMYFCASSDSGGGETQYFGPGTRLLVL.

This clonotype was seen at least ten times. The CDR3 nucleotides are TGTGCCAGCAGCCCCGGACAGGGAGGTTTCACAGATACGCAGTATTTT. Protein: CASSPGQGGFTDTQYF. The V gene is TRBV7-8, the J gene TRBJ2-3, with 8 bases aligning to TRBD1. This CDR3 contains 16 residues. The junction had 9 bases not matched to a gene; V was cut back by 5 bases and J by 2 bases. Germline V lookup: CDR1 SGHVS, CDR2 FQNEAQ.

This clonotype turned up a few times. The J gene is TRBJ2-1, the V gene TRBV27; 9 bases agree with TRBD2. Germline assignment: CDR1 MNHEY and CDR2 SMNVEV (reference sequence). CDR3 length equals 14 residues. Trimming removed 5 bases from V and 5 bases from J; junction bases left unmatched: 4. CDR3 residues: CASSLIAGDNEQFF. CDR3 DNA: TGTGCCAGCAGTCTCATAGCGGGAGACAATGAGCAGTTCTTC.

The CDR3 DNA reads as TGCGCCAGCAGCTTGGATGCGGGGATTAATTCACCCCTCCACTTT. Translating it yields CASSLDAGINSPLHF. This sequence joins TRBV5-1 and TRBJ1-6; D is uncertain. V lost 0 bases, J lost 6 bases, and 10 bases lay in between. CDR3 length equals 15 residues. Germline CDR1 reads SGHRS; CDR2 reads YFSETQ.

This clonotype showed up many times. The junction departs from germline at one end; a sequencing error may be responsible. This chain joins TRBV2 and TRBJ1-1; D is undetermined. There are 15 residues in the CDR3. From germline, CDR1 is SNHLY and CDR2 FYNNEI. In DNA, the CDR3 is TGTGCCAGCAGAGAAGGGTACAGACCGAACACTGAAGCTTTCTTT. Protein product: CASREGYRPNTEAFF.

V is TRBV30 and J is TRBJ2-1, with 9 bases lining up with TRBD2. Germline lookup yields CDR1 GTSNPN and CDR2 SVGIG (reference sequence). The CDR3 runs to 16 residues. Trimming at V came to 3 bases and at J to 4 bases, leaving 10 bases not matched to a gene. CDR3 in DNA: TGTGCCTGGAGGCCCCTGGCGGGAGGGCCGTACAATGAGCAGTTCTTC. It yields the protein CAWRPLAGGPYNEQFF.

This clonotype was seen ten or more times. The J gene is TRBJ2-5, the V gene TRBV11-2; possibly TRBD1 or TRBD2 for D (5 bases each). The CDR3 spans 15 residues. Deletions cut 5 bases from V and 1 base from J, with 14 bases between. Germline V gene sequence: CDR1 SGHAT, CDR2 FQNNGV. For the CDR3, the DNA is TGTGCCAGCAGCCTGCTGAGGGGCGGCCAAGAGACCCAGTACTTC. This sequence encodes CASSLLRGGQETQYF.

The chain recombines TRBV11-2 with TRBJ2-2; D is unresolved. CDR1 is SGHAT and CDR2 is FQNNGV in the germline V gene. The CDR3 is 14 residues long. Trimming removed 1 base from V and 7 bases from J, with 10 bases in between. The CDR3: CASSLAGASGELFF. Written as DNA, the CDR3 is TGTGCCAGCAGCTTAGCTGGCGCAAGCGGGGAGCTGTTTTTT.